Listed below are T cell receptor beta chains from one sample, sequenced in a study of shared clonotypes between healthy human individuals. Sequenced by immunoSEQ multiplex PCR; TCRdb stores in-frame clones only, minus some. In the table there are 2.3 million or so clones, 85% to 95% of which are singletons. The specimen was naive CD4+ T cells from PBMCs. These receptors all come from a man between 18 and 35 years old in good health. Some clones in this sample may be carry-over from other donors' samples. Each CDR3 is given with its conserved first and last residue. Fields, in order: J gene, clone size, D gene, V gene, CDR3 DNA, CDR3 protein. A D gene is named only where the DNA matches it firmly. For some rows the clone size is stated as once, few or many, or as a class when expanded; others skip it.

TRBJ2-2 | once | NA | TRBV18 | TGTGCCAGCTCACTCGGGACCGCCGGGGAGCTGTTTTTT | CASSLGTAGELFF
TRBJ1-1 | NA | NA | TRBV20-1 | TGCAGTGCTAGAGATTTGGGGACAGCTTTCTTT | CSARDLGTAFF
TRBJ2-2 | NA | NA | TRBV5-4 | TGTGCCAGCAGCCGGCCGGGGCTCGCCGGGGAGCTGTTTTTT | CASSRPGLAGELFF
TRBJ1-1 | NA | TRBD1 | TRBV18 | TGTGCCAGCTCACCCACCCAGTCAGGTCAGGGGGGAGCTTTCTTT | CASSPTQSGQGGAFF
TRBJ1-5 | NA | NA | TRBV28 | TGTGCCAGCAGTTTATCGGCAGGCAGGGGTTTTAATCAGCCCCAGCATTTT | CASSLSAGRGFNQPQHF
TRBJ1-5 | few | NA | TRBV6-6 | TGTGCCAGCAGTTACAGAGGGGATCAGCCCCAGCATTTT | CASSYRGDQPQHF
TRBJ2-3 | NA | NA | TRBV30 | TGTGCCTGGGGCCTTCTCGGGGTTGCCACAGATACGCAGTATTTT | CAWGLLGVATDTQYF
TRBJ2-7 | NA | TRBD1 | TRBV5-8 | TGTGCCAGCAGTTGGTACAGGGGTCCCCTTCCCTACGAGCAGTACTTC | CASSWYRGPLPYEQYF
TRBJ1-1 | NA | NA | TRBV5-1 | TGCGCCAGCAGCTCGGGGCGGGGGGACACTGAAGCTTTCTTT | CASSSGRGDTEAFF
TRBJ2-7 | NA | TRBD1 | TRBV10-1 | TGCGCCAGCAGTGGGGGGAGACAGGGAGTCCACGAGCAGTACTTC | CASSGGRQGVHEQYF
TRBJ2-3 | NA | TRBD2 | TRBV9 | TGTGCCAGCAGCCCCGGGACTAGCGGCTACACAGATACGCAGTATTTT | CASSPGTSGYTDTQYF
TRBJ1-1 | NA | NA | TRBV5-1 | TGCGCCAGCAGCATGGTAGGGGGAGGTCCTGAAGCTTTCTTT | CASSMVGGGPEAFF
TRBJ2-3 | NA | NA | TRBV21-1 | TGTGCCAGCAGCAAAGCTCGGTCGACTAGCGGACGCACAGATACGCAGTATTTT | CASSKARSTSGRTDTQYF
TRBJ2-1 | NA | TRBD2 | TRBV5-1 | TGCGCCAGCAGCACCGGGACTAGCGGAAACAATGAGCAGTTCTTC | CASSTGTSGNNEQFF
TRBJ2-3 | NA | TRBD2 | TRBV19 | TGTGCCAGTAGCCCTAGCGGGAGACCAGATACGCAGTATTTT | CASSPSGRPDTQYF
TRBJ2-5 | NA | TRBD2 | TRBV25-1 | TGTGCCAGCAGCCCAGCGGGCGGGAGGTTTAGGTACTTC | CASSPAGGRFRYF
TRBJ2-6 | NA | TRBD1 | TRBV18 | TGTGCCAGCTCAACAGGGGGGTCTGGGGCCAACGTCCTGACTTTC | CASSTGGSGANVLTF
TRBJ1-4 | NA | TRBD1 | TRBV18 | TGTGCCAGCTCACCAAAGGCAGGGGGTACTAATGAAAAACTGTTTTTT | CASSPKAGGTNEKLFF
TRBJ1-4 | once | NA | TRBV18 | TGTGCCAGCTCACGACCAGGGCCAACTAATGAAAAACTGTTTTTT | CASSRPGPTNEKLFF
TRBJ1-5 | NA | NA | TRBV10-2 | TGCGCCAGCAGGGGTCAATACGGCGCCGAGCCCCAGCATTTT | CASRGQYGAEPQHF
TRBJ1-2 | NA | NA | TRBV28 | TGTGCCAGCGCTCCGAACGGGGCTATTTCGCATGGCTACACCTTC | CASAPNGAISHGYTF
TRBJ1-4 | NA | NA | TRBV5-1 | TGCGCCAGCAGCTTGGAAACGGCGGCTAATGAAAAACTGTTTTTT | CASSLETAANEKLFF
TRBJ2-7 | NA | TRBD1 | TRBV28 | TGTGCCAGCAGTCCAGAGGTTAGGACAGGGGGTTGGGACCTCTCCTACGAGCAGTACTTC | CASSPEVRTGGWDLSYEQYF
TRBJ2-5 | NA | TRBD2 | TRBV4-3 | TGCGCCAGCAGCCAAGATCGGAGCGGGATAGAGACCCAGTACTTC | CASSQDRSGIETQYF
TRBJ2-7 | NA | NA | TRBV6-5 | TGTGCCAGCAGTTACTCGCCGGCTACCGTCTCCTACGAGCAGTACTTC | CASSYSPATVSYEQYF
TRBJ2-5 | NA | TRBD1 | TRBV28 | TGTGCCAGCAGTTTGTCACAGGGGGTCAGGGAGACCCAGTACTTC | CASSLSQGVRETQYF
TRBJ1-5 | few | NA | TRBV9 | TGTGCCAGCAGCCCGTTCGGGTCCAATCAGCCCCAGCATTTT | CASSPFGSNQPQHF
TRBJ1-4 | NA | TRBD1 | TRBV5-1 | TGCGCCAGCAGCATGGACAGGGGCGGTGAAAAACTGTTTTTT | CASSMDRGGEKLFF
TRBJ1-3 | NA | NA | TRBV19 | TGTGCCACTACTACGGGACGCCCATACTCTGGAAACACCATATATTTT | CATTTGRPYSGNTIYF
TRBJ1-1 | few | NA | TRBV19 | TGTGCCAGTAAAGACCCTAAGAGCGGGGGCACTGAAGCTTTCTTT | CASKDPKSGGTEAFF
TRBJ1-1 | NA | TRBD1 | TRBV6-1 | TGTGCCACCACGGAACAGGGGGGCTGGAACACTGAAGCTTTCTTT | CATTEQGGWNTEAFF
TRBJ2-4 | NA | NA | TRBV9 | TGTGCCAGCAGCCGTCTTGGCACTCTAGCCAAAAACATTCAGTACTTC | CASSRLGTLAKNIQYF
TRBJ1-6 | NA | NA | TRBV7-2 | TGTGCCAGCGGCAAAAATAATTCACCCCTCCACTTT | CASGKNNSPLHF
TRBJ2-7 | once | NA | TRBV5-5 | TGTGCCAGCAGCTTGGTAGGGAACGTGTACGAGCAGTACTTC | CASSLVGNVYEQYF
TRBJ2-6 | NA | NA | TRBV5-4 | TGTGCCAGCAGCCGCACAGTGCCTGGGGCCAACGTCCTGACTTTC | CASSRTVPGANVLTF
TRBJ1-3 | NA | NA | TRBV7-9 | TGTGCCAGCAGCTTAGGCGCCAGGGGAAACACCATATATTTT | CASSLGARGNTIYF
TRBJ2-1 | NA | TRBD2 | TRBV9 | TGTGCCAGCAGTCCGCGTGGGACTAGCCCCTACAATGAGCAGTTCTTC | CASSPRGTSPYNEQFF
TRBJ2-1 | NA | NA | TRBV19 | TGTGCCAGTAGTTGGCCCTCCTACAATGAGCAGTTCTTC | CASSWPSYNEQFF
TRBJ1-5 | NA | NA | TRBV19 | TGTGCCAGCTGTAGGGGCAATCAGCCCCAGCATTTT | CASCRGNQPQHF
TRBJ2-7 | NA | TRBD1 | TRBV5-1 | TGCGCCAGCAGCTCCACAGGGGGCTCGTACGAGCAGTACTTC | CASSSTGGSYEQYF
TRBJ2-5 | NA | TRBD2 | TRBV19 | TGTGCCAGTAGTATGGGACTAGCGGGATGGGGAGAGACCCAGTACTTC | CASSMGLAGWGETQYF
TRBJ1-1 | NA | NA | TRBV30 | TGTGCCTGGAGCTTACAGGAAAACACTGAAGCTTTCTTT | CAWSLQENTEAFF
TRBJ2-1 | NA | NA | TRBV27 | TGTGCCAGCACCCGAGACCCGGCCAGCTCCTACAATGAGCAGTTCTTC | CASTRDPASSYNEQFF
TRBJ2-7 | NA | NA | TRBV7-2 | TGTGCCAGCAGCTCCAGTTCCTACGAGCAGTACTTC | CASSSSSYEQYF
TRBJ2-3 | once | TRBD2 | TRBV9 | TGTGCCAGCAGCGTAGGTAGGGCGGGCGGGGGTACAGATACGCAGTATTTT | CASSVGRAGGGTDTQYF
TRBJ1-1 | NA | TRBD1 | TRBV18 | TGTGCCAGCTCGACAGGGCCGAACACTGAAGCTTTCTTT | CASSTGPNTEAFF
TRBJ2-4 | NA | NA | TRBV10-3 | TGTGCCATCAGTGAGGAAGGAGCATCGTTCGGCAAAAACATTCAGTACTTC | CAISEEGASFGKNIQYF
TRBJ1-3 | NA | TRBD1 | TRBV5-1 | TGCGCCAGCAGCAAAGGACAGGGTGGAAACACCATATATTTT | CASSKGQGGNTIYF
TRBJ2-5 | NA | NA | TRBV28 | TGTGCCAGCAGCAACCGGAGGGGAGAGACCCAGTACTTC | CASSNRRGETQYF